These 21 T cell receptor beta chains came from one sample sequenced in a study of blood T cell repertoires in COVID-19. Data came from immunoSEQ multiplex PCR; TCRdb stores just in-frame clones and leaves some out. The sample lists about 360,000 clones; around 84% were seen once. Material: peripheral blood. The receptors come from a human donor in a cohort sampled during active COVID-19.

V gene TRBV7-3 combines with J gene TRBJ1-2; weak D call: TRBD1 (5 bases). The V gene lost 1 base and the J gene lost 6 bases, with 12 bases spanning the gap. The CDR3 contains 14 residues. Per the germline V gene, CDR1 is SGHTA and CDR2 is FQGTGA. For the CDR3, the DNA is TGTGCCAGCAGCTTAAATGCCAGGGATGATGGCTACACCTTC. This sequence encodes CASSLNARDDGYTF.

The rearrangement links TRBV6-5 to TRBJ1-2; D is unclear. Trimming took 8 bases from V and 4 from J, leaving 8 bases between them. The CDR3 consists of 11 residues. Germline V gene sequence: CDR1 MNHEY, CDR2 SVGAGI. The CDR3 DNA is TGTGCCAGCCAGCGCGGCTATGGCTACACCTTC. The encoded protein is CASQRGYGYTF.

The V call is TRBV28, the J call TRBJ1-5; 9 nucleotides line up with TRBD1. CDR3 length: 19 residues. Germline V CDR1 and CDR2: MDHEN, SYDVKM. Trimming took 2 bases from V and 6 from J; bases not matched to a gene: 17. CDR3: CASSLTPGQGEQRGQPQHF. In DNA, the CDR3 is TGTGCCAGCAGTTTAACTCCGGGACAGGGTGAACAACGGGGTCAGCCCCAGCATTTT. The entire variable domain, with the rest obtained from reference TRBV28 and TRBJ1-5, is as follows: DVKVTQSSRYLVKRTGEKVFLECVQDMDHENMFWYRQDPGLGLRLIYFSYDVKMKEKGDIPEGYSVSREKKERFSLILESASTNQTSMYLCASSLTPGQGEQRGQPQHFGDGTRLSIL.

This clone was detected only once. The chain joins TRBV5-8 to TRBJ1-6; 10 bases line up with TRBD1. Germline CDR1 and CDR2: SGHTS and YDEGEE. Trimming cost V 4 bases and J 9 bases; bases outside gene matches: 10. CDR3 size: 16 residues. The DNA for the CDR3 is TGTGCCAGCAGCCCCTTCCGACAGGGGGCGGGTTCACCCCTCCACTTT. Translating it yields CASSPFRQGAGSPLHF.

The chain has TRBV12-3 or TRBV12-4 and TRBJ2-7; TRBD2 agrees at 11 bases. The CDR3 has 13 amino acids. V was pared by 5 bases and J by 10 bases, with 7 bases of the junction left unmatched. The CDR3 region is CASSVGLAGLQYF. CDR3 coding DNA: TGTGCCAGCAGTGTAGGACTAGCGGGTCTACAGTACTTC.

In DNA form, the CDR3 reads TGTGCCTGGAGGACGGGACAGAACTCCTACGAGCAGTACTTC. Residues: CAWRTGQNSYEQYF. This chain uses TRBV30 with TRBJ2-7; 7 bases are shared with TRBD1. Germline V gives CDR1 GTSNPN, CDR2 SVGIG (reference sequence). V lost 3 bases, J lost 0 bases, and 5 bases stayed unmatched. This CDR3 comprises 14 residues.

The rearrangement joins TRBV4-2 to TRBJ1-2; D gene unclear. With 0 bases removed from V and 4 bases from J, the gap between germline ends came to 6 bases. The length of the CDR3 is 13 residues. Germline CDR1 LGHNA, CDR2 YNFKEQ. CDR3 in amino acids: CASSQDGRYGYTF. As DNA, the CDR3 is TGTGCCAGCAGCCAAGACGGTCGCTATGGCTACACCTTC.

This chain connects TRBV3-1 (or the pseudogene TRBV3-2) to TRBJ1-4; no firm D call. This CDR3 contains 14 residues. With 5 bases removed from V and 0 bases from J, the gap between germline ends came to 7 bases. The germline V gene has CDR1 LGHDT and CDR2 YNNKEL (reference sequence). CDR3 in amino acids: CASSSEATNEKLFF. The CDR3 nucleotides read TGTGCCAGCAGCTCGGAGGCAACTAATGAAAAACTGTTTTTT.

This clone was seen only a few times. This sequence joins TRBV7-2 and TRBJ1-2; D not resolved. Trimming removed 3 bases from V and 8 bases from J, with 10 bases in between. The CDR3 totals 12 residues. Germline assignment: CDR1 SGHTA and CDR2 FQGNSA. The CDR3 DNA is TGTGCCAGCAGCTTGAATCCGGGGGGCTACACCTTC. This translates into CASSLNPGGYTF.

J is TRBJ2-7 and V is TRBV30; 7 bases agree with TRBD1. Germline loops: CDR1 GTSNPN, CDR2 SVGIG (reference sequence). The CDR3 loop spans 13 amino acids. The junction had 12 bases not matched to a gene; V was cut back by 8 bases and J by 5 bases. The CDR3 DNA is TGTGCCGGACGCAACAGGGGTCGCGACGAGCAGTACTTC. Residues: CAGRNRGRDEQYF.

This chain joins TRBV6-5 and TRBJ2-7; D unresolved. CDR1 is MNHEY and CDR2 is SVGAGI in the germline V gene. This CDR3 region has 16 residues. V lost 0 bases to trimming and J lost 0 bases, with 12 bases between them. The CDR3 here is CASSYSTGRLSYEQYF. CDR3 sequence (DNA): TGTGCCAGCAGTTACTCCACCGGCAGACTCTCCTACGAGCAGTACTTC.

The V gene is TRBV9, the J gene TRBJ2-1, with 7 bases aligning to TRBD1. CDR3 length: 16 residues. Trimming removed 0 bases from V and 4 bases from J; junction bases left unmatched: 7. The germline gives CDR1 SGDLS, CDR2 YYNGEE. CDR3 sequence (DNA): TGTGCCAGCAGCGTAGACGGGACAGCAACTTACAATGAGCAGTTCTTC. Translating gives CASSVDGTATYNEQFF. The full variable domain, with the rest looked up from reference TRBV9 and TRBJ2-1, is DSGVTQTPKHLITATGQRVTLRCSPRSGDLSVYWYQQSLDQGLQFLIQYYNGEERAKGNILERFSAQQFPDLHSELNLSSLELGDSALYFCASSVDGTATYNEQFFGPGTRLTVL.

This rearrangement joins TRBV9 to TRBJ2-3; 8 bases map to TRBD2. Unmatched junction bases numbered 11, after V lost 4 bases and J lost 7 bases. CDR3 length: 15 residues. Germline V CDR1 and CDR2: SGDLS, YYNGEE. Here the CDR3 reads CASSLRGGPLNTQYF. DNA of the CDR3: TGTGCCAGCAGCCTTCGGGGGGGCCCCCTGAATACGCAGTATTTT.

This clone was counted only a few times. The V and J genes are TRBV5-6 and TRBJ1-1; D call uncertain. V dropped 4 bases and J dropped 1 base, with 14 bases sitting between them. The CDR3 contains 15 residues. Germline V CDR1 and CDR2: SGHDT, YYEEEE. The CDR3 sequence: CASSLEPPSNTEAFF. The CDR3 nucleotides are TGTGCCAGCAGCCTTGAGCCCCCGTCGAACACTGAAGCTTTCTTT.

The V gene is TRBV7-6, the J gene TRBJ2-5, with a tentative D call TRBD2 (5 bases). Germline-derived CDR1 and CDR2 are SGHVS and FNYEAQ. This CDR3 is 15 amino acids long. V gave up 5 bases and J gave up 2 bases, with 15 bases separating them. The CDR3 sequence: CASSPARAGQETQYF. In DNA, the CDR3 is TGTGCCAGCAGCCCAGCTAGGGCGGGTCAAGAGACCCAGTACTTC.

For the CDR3, the DNA is TGTGCCAGCATGGGGGCAGGGGTTTCCTACGAGCAGTACTTC. This encodes CASMGAGVSYEQYF. The V gene is TRBV6-5, the J gene TRBJ2-7; tentatively, D is TRBD1 (6 bases). The CDR3 extends over 14 amino acids. The germline V and J ends were trimmed by 7 bases and 1 base, with 14 bases remaining between them. Looked up from germline, CDR1 is MNHEY and CDR2 is SVGAGI.

In the case of this clone: Other nucleotide sequences from this sample produce the same CDR3. The rearrangement joins TRBV28 to TRBJ1-2, with D possibly TRBD1 on 5 matching bases. Per germline, CDR1 MDHEN and CDR2 SYDVKM. The CDR3 has 12 residues. The V and J ends lost 5 bases and 4 bases respectively, with 8 bases between them. The CDR3 region is CASSTGGYGYTF. The CDR3 DNA sequence: TGTGCCAGCAGTACCGGGGGCTATGGCTACACCTTC.

CDR3: CASSLRTGANYGYTF. CDR3 bases: TGTGCCAGCAGCCTAAGGACGGGAGCTAACTATGGCTACACCTTC. This chain joins TRBV5-5 and TRBJ1-2, with D unresolved. Germline assignment: CDR1 SGHKS and CDR2 YYEKEE (reference sequence). The CDR3 consists of 15 residues. Trimming stripped 4 bases from V and 0 bases from J, with 13 bases between.

In its sample, this clone was seen a few times. The same CDR3 also results from other DNA sequences found in this sample. The chain couples TRBV30 to TRBJ1-3; tentatively, D is TRBD1 (6 bases). The CDR3 consists of 14 residues. The V end was cut by 0 bases, the J end by 2 bases, with 8 bases between. CDR1 and CDR2 from the germline V gene are GTSNPN and SVGIG (reference sequence). The CDR3 spells CAWSVKGAGNTIYF. The DNA of the CDR3 is TGTGCCTGGAGTGTAAAGGGGGCTGGAAACACCATATATTTT.

J is TRBJ2-7 and V is TRBV6-6, with 13 bases that match TRBD2. Germline lookup yields CDR1 MNHNY and CDR2 SVGAGI (reference sequence). The CDR3 is 15 residues long. The trim removed 5 bases at V and 5 bases at J, leaving 6 bases unmatched. The CDR3 here is CASSDWTSGSNEQYF. The DNA for the CDR3 is TGTGCCAGCAGTGACTGGACTAGCGGGAGTAACGAGCAGTACTTC.

In regard to this clone: This same CDR3 is encoded by further DNA sequences in the sample. The chain recombines TRBV27 with TRBJ1-2, with 8 bases fitting TRBD1. Germline CDR1 reads MNHEY; CDR2 reads SMNVEV (reference sequence). This CDR3 comprises 14 residues. Trimming took 5 bases from V and 1 from J; bases not matched to a gene: 3. CDR3 amino acids: CASSPDRDNYGYTF. The CDR3 DNA reads TGTGCCAGCAGTCCGGACAGGGATAACTATGGCTACACCTTC.